This T cell receptor beta chain appears in the sequencing data of a study of control samples from healthy donors and cancer patients. Produced via immunoSEQ multiplex PCR; TCRdb's table is partial and in-frame only. The sample includes some 120,000 clones, over 75% seen only once; the top ten take around 1.7%. The CDR3 covers 12 residues. The germline V and J ends were trimmed by 4 bases and 14 bases, with 16 bases remaining between them. From germline, CDR1 is SGDLS and CDR2 YYNGEE. The clonotype was recovered from a man younger than 35 in good health. Material: blood. This chain links TRBV9 with TRBJ2-1; D possibly corresponds to TRBD2 (6 bases). The CDR3 is CASSLLAGYKFF. CDR3 nucleotide sequence: TGTGCCAGCAGCCTCCTCGCGGGATATAAGTTCTTC.